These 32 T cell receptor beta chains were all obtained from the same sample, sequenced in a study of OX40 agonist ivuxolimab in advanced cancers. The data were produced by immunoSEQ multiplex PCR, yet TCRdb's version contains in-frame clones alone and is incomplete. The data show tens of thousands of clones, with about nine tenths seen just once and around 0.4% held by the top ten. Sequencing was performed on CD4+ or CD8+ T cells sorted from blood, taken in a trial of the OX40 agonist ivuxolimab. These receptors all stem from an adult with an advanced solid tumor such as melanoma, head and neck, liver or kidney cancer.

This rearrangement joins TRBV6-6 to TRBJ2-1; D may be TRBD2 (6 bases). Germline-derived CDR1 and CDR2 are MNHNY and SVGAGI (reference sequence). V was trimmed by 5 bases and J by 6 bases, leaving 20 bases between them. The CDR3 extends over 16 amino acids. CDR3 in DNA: TGTGCCAGCAGTCCACCCGGGAGAACCGGGGGCAATGAGCAGTTCTTC. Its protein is CASSPPGRTGGNEQFF.

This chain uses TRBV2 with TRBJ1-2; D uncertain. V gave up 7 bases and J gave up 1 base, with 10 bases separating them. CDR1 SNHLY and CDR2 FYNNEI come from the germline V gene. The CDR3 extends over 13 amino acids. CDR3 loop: CASTDVGNYGYTF. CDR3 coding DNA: TGTGCCAGCACGGACGTAGGTAACTATGGCTACACCTTC.

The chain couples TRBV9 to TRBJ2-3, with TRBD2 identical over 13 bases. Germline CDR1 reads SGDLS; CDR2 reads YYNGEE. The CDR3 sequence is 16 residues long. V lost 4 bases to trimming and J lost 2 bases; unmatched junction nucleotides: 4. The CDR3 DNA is TGTGCCAGCAGCCAGACTAGCGGGAGGCCCACAGATACGCAGTATTTT. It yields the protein CASSQTSGRPTDTQYF.

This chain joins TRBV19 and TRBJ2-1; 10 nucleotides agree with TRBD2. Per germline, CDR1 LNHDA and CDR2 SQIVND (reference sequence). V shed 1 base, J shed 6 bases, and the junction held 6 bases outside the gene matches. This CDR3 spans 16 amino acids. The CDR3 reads CASSIGPSGSGNEQFF. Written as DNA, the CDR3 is TGTGCCAGTAGTATAGGCCCTAGCGGGAGTGGCAATGAGCAGTTCTTC.

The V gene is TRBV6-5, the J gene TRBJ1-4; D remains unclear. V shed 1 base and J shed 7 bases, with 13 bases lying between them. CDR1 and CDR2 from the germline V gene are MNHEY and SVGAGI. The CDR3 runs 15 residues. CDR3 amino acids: CASSYFGRGSEKLFF. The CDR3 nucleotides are TGTGCCAGCAGTTACTTTGGAAGAGGCAGTGAAAAACTGTTTTTT.

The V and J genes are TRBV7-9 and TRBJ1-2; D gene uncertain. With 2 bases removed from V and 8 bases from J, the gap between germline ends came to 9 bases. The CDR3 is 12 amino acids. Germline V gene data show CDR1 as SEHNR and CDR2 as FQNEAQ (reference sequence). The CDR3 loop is CASSLLAEGYTF. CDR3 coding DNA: TGTGCCAGCAGCTTATTGGCGGAGGGCTACACCTTC.

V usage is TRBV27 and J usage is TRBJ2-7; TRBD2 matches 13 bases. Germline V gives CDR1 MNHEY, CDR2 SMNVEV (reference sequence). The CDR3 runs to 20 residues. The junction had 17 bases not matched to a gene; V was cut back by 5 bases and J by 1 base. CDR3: CASSPTGIGGTSGTSYEQYF. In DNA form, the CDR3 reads TGTGCCAGCAGTCCAACAGGGATTGGGGGGACTAGCGGGACTTCCTACGAGCAGTACTTC.

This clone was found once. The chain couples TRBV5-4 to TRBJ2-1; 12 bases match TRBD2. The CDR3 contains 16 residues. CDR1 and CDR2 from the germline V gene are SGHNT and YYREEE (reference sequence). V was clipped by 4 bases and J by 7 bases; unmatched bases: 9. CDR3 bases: TGTGCCAGCAGCCCCGGTCTAGCGGGAGGGGAGAATGAGCAGTTCTTC. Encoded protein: CASSPGLAGGENEQFF.

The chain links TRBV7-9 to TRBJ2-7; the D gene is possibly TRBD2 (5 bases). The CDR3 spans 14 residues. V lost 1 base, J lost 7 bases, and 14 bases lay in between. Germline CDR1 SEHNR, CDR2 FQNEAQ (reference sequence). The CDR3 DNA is TGTGCCAGCAGCTTAGAGGCGCGCGAGCGGGAGCAGTACTTC. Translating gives CASSLEAREREQYF. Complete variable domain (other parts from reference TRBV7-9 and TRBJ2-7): DTGVSQNPRHKITKRGQNVTFRCDPISEHNRLYWYRQTLGQGPEFLTYFQNEAQLEKSRLLSDRFSAERPKGSFSTLEIQRTEQGDSAMYLCASSLEAREREQYFGPGTRLTVT.

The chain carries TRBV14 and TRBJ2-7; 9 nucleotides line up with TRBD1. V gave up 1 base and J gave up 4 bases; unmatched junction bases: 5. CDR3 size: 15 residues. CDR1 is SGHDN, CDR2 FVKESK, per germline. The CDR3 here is CASSQGLQGAYEQYF. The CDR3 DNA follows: TGTGCCAGCAGCCAAGGGTTACAGGGGGCTTACGAGCAGTACTTC.

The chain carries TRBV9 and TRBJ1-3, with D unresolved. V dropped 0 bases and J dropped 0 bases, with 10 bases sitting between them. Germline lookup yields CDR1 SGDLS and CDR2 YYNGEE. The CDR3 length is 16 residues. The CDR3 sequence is CASSVGAGTSGNTIYF. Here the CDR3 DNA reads TGTGCCAGCAGCGTAGGGGCAGGCACCTCTGGAAACACCATATATTTT.

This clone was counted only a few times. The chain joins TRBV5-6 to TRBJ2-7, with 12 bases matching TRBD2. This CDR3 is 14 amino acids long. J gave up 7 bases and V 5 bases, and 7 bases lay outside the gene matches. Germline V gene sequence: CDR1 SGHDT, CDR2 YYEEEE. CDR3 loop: CASRRLAGEREQYF. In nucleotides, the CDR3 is TGTGCCAGCAGAAGACTAGCGGGAGAGCGGGAGCAGTACTTC.

CDR3 sequence reads: CASSLALWTGSYEQYF. In DNA form, the CDR3 reads TGTGCCAGCAGCTTGGCCCTATGGACGGGCTCCTACGAGCAGTACTTC. The J gene is TRBJ2-7, the V gene TRBV7-2; D gene unclear. The germline V gene has CDR1 SGHTA and CDR2 FQGNSA. V gave up 3 bases and J gave up 0 bases, with 15 bases separating them. The CDR3 has 16 amino acids.

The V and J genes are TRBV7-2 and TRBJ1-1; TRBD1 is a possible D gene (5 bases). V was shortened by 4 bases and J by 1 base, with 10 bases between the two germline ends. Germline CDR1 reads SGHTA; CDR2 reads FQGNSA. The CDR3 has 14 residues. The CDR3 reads CASSSGHPNTEAFF. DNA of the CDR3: TGTGCCAGCAGCTCCGGACATCCGAACACTGAAGCTTTCTTT.

The CDR3 loop reads CASSPQGGGGSANYGYTF. The CDR3 bases are TGTGCCAGCAGCCCCCAAGGTGGAGGGGGTTCGGCTAACTATGGCTACACCTTC. The V gene is TRBV5-5, the J gene TRBJ1-2, with a weak D call TRBD1 (6 bases). This CDR3 is 18 amino acids long. Per germline, CDR1 SGHKS and CDR2 YYEKEE (reference sequence). Deletions cut 4 bases from V and 0 bases from J, with 22 bases between.

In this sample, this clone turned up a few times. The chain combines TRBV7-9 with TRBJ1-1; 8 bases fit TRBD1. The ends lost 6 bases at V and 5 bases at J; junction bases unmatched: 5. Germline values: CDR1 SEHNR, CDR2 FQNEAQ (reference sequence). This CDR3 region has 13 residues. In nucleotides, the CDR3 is TGTGCCAGCAGTTACACAGGGGGAACTGAAGCTTTCTTT. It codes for CASSYTGGTEAFF.

The CDR3 region has the DNA TGCGCCAGCAGCCTCTGGGGCCAGGGGCTAGACACTGAAGCTTTCTTT. It codes for CASSLWGQGLDTEAFF. This chain links TRBV5-1 with TRBJ1-1; a possible D gene is TRBD1 (6 bases). CDR1 SGHRS and CDR2 YFSETQ come from the germline V gene. Trimming cost V 4 bases and J 3 bases, with 19 bases left between them. The CDR3 totals 16 residues.

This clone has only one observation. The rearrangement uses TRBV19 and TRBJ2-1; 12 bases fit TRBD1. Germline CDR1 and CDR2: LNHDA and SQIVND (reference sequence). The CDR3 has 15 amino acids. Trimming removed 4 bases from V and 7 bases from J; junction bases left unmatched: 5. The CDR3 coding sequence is TGTGCCAGTAGTACCGGGACAGGGGGCTTAAATGAGCAGTTCTTC. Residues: CASSTGTGGLNEQFF.

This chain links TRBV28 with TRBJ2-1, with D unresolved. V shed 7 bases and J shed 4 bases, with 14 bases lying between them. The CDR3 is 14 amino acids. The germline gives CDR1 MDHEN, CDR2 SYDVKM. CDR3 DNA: TGTGCCAGCATTTCACCTACCCCTTACAATGAGCAGTTCTTC. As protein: CASISPTPYNEQFF. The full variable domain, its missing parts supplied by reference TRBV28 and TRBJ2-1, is DVKVTQSSRYLVKRTGEKVFLECVQDMDHENMFWYRQDPGLGLRLIYFSYDVKMKEKGDIPEGYSVSREKKERFSLILESASTNQTSMYLCASISPTPYNEQFFGPGTRLTVL.

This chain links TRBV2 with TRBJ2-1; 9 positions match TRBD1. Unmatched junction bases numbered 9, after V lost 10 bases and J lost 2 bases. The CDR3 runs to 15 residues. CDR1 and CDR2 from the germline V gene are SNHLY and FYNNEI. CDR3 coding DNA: TGTGCCAACTCACGAGGACAGGGGACCTACAATGAGCAGTTCTTC. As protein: CANSRGQGTYNEQFF.

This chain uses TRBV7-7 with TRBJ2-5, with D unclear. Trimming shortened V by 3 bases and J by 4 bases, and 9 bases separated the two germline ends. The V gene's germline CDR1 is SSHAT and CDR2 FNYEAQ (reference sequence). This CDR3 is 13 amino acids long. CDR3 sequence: CASSFSLAETQYF. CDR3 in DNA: TGTGCCAGCAGCTTTTCTTTGGCAGAGACCCAGTACTTC.

Written as DNA, the CDR3 is TGCGCCAGCAGCTTCCCCATAGCGGGGGCGAACACCGGGGAGCTGTTTTTT. Amino acid sequence: CASSFPIAGANTGELFF. The chain joins TRBV5-1 to TRBJ2-2, with 9 nucleotides matching TRBD2. The CDR3 loop spans 17 amino acids. Germline V lookup: CDR1 SGHRS, CDR2 YFSETQ. The V and J ends lost 2 bases and 0 bases, in that order; junction bases with no gene match: 5.

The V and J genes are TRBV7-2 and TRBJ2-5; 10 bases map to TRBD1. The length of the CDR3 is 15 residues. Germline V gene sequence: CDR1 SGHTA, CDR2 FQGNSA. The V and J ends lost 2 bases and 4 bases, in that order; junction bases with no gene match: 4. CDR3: CASSLMRDRGETQYF. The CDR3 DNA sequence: TGTGCCAGCAGCTTAATGCGGGACAGGGGAGAGACCCAGTACTTC.

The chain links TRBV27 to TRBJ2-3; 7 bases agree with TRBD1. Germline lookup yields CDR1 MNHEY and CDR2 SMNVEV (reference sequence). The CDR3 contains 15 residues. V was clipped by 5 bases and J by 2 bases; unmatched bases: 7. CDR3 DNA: TGTGCCAGCAGTCCCTGGACAGGTTACACAGATACGCAGTATTTT. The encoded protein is CASSPWTGYTDTQYF.

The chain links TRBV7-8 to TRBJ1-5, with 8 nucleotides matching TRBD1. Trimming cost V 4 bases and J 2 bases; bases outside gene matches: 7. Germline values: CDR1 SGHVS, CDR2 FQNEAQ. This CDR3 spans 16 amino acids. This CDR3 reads CASSSRATGGNQPQHF. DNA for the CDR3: TGTGCCAGCAGCTCTCGGGCGACAGGGGGCAATCAGCCCCAGCATTTT.

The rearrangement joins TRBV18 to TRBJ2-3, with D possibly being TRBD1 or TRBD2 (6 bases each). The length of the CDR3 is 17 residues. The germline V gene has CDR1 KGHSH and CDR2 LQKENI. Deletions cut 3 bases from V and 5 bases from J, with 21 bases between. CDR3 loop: CASSPSWGALSGDTQYF. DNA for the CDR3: TGTGCCAGCTCACCGTCGTGGGGGGCCTTGTCGGGAGATACGCAGTATTTT. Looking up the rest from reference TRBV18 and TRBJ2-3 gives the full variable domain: NAGVMQNPRHLVRRRGQEARLRCSPMKGHSHVYWYRQLPEEGLKFMVYLQKENIIDESGMPKERFSAEFPKEGPSILRIQQVVRGDSAAYFCASSPSWGALSGDTQYFGPGTRLTVL.

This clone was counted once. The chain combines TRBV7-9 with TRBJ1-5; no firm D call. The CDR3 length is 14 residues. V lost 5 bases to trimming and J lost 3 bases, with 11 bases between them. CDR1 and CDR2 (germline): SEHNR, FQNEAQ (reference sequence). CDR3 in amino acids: CASSPRTDNQPQHF. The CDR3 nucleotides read TGTGCCAGCAGCCCCCGGACCGACAATCAGCCCCAGCATTTT.

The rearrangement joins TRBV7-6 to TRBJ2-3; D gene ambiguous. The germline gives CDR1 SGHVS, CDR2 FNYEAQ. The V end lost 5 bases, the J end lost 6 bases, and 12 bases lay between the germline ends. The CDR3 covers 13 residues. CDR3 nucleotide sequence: TGTGCCAGCAGCGCAGTAAGGCAGGATACGCAGTATTTT. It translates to CASSAVRQDTQYF.

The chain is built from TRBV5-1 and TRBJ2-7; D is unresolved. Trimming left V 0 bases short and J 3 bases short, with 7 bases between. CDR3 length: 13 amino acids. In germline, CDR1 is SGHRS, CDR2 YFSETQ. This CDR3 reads CASSLESFYEQYF. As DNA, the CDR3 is TGCGCCAGCAGCTTGGAATCGTTCTACGAGCAGTACTTC.

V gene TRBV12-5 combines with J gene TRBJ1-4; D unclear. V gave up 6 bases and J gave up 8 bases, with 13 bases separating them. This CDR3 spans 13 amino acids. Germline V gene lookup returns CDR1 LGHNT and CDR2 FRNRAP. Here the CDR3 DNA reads TGTGCTAGTGGCCCCCGCCCCCTCGAAAAACTGTTTTTT. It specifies CASGPRPLEKLFF.

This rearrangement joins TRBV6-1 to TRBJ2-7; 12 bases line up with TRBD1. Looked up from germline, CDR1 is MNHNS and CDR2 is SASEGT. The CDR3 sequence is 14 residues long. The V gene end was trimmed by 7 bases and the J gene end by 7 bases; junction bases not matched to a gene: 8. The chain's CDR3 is CASKPGQGAWEQYF. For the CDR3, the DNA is TGTGCCAGCAAACCGGGACAGGGGGCTTGGGAGCAGTACTTC.

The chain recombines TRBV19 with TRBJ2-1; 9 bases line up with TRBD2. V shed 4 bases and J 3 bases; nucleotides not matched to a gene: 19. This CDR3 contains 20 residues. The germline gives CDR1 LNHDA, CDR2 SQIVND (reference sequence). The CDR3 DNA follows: TGTGCCAGTAGTAGACAAGCGGCTAGCGGGGCCGGGGATTACTACAATGAGCAGTTCTTC. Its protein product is CASSRQAASGAGDYYNEQFF.